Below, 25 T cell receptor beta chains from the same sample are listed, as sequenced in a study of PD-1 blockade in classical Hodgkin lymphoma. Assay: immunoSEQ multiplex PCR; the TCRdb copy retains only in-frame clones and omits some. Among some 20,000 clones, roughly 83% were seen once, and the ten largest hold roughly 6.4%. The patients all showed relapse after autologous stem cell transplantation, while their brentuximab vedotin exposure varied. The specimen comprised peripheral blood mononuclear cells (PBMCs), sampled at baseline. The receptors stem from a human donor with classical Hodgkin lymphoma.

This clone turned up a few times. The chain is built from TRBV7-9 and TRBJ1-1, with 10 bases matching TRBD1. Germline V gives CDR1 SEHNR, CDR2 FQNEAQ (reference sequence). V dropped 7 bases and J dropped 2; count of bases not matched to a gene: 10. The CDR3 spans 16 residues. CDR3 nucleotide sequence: TGTGCCAGCATCATGGGGACAGGGGTTAGAAACACTGAAGCTTTCTTT. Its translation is CASIMGTGVRNTEAFF.

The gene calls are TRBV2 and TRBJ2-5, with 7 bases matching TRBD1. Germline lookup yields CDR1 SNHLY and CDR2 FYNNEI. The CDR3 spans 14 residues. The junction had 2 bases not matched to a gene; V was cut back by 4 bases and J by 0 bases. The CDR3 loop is CASSADRDQETQYF. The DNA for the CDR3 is TGTGCCAGCAGTGCTGACAGGGACCAAGAGACCCAGTACTTC.

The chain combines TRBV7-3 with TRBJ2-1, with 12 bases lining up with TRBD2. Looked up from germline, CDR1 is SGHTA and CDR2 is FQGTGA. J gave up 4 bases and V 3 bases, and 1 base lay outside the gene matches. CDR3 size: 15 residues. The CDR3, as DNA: TGTGCCAGCAGCTTGACTAGCGGGGGATACAATGAGCAGTTCTTC. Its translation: CASSLTSGGYNEQFF.

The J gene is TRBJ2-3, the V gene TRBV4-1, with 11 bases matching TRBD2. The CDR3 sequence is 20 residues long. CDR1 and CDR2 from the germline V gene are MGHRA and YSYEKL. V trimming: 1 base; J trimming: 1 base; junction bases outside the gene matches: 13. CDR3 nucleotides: TGCGCCAGCAGCCAAGGGAGGACAACACGACTAGCGGGGCGCACAGATACGCAGTATTTT. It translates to CASSQGRTTRLAGRTDTQYF.

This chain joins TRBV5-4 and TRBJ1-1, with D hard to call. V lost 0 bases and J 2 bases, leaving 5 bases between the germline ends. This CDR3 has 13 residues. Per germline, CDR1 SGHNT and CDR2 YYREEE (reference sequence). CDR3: CASSLDINTEAFF. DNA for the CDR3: TGTGCCAGCAGCTTGGACATCAACACTGAAGCTTTCTTT.

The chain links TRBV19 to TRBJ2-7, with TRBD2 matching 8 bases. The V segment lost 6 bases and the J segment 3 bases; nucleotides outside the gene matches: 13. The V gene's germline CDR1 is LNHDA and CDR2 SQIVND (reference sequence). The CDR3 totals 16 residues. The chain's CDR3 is CASSLTGGMGYYEQYF. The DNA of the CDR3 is TGTGCCAGTAGCCTAACGGGGGGGATGGGGTACTACGAGCAGTACTTC.

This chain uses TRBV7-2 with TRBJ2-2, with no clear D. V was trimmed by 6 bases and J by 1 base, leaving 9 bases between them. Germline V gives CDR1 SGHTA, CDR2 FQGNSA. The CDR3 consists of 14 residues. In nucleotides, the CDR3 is TGTGCCAGCAGGTTCTGGCAGAACACCGGGGAGCTGTTTTTT. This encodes CASRFWQNTGELFF.

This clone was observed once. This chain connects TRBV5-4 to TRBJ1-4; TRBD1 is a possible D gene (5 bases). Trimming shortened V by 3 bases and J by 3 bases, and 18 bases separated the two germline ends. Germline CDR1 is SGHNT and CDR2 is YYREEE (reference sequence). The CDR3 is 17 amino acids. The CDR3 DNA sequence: TGTGCCAGCAGCTCGGGAGGGACGGGGGGAGCTAATGAAAAACTGTTTTTT. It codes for CASSSGGTGGANEKLFF.

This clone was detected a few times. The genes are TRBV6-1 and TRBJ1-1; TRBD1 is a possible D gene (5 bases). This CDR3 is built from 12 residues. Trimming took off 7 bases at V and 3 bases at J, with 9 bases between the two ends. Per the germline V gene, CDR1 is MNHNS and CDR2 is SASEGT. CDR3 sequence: CASTTGYTEAFF. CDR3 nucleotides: TGTGCCAGCACAACAGGTTACACTGAAGCTTTCTTT.

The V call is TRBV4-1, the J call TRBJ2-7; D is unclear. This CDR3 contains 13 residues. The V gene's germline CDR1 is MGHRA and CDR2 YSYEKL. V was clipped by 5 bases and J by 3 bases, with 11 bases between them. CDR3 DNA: TGCGCCAGCAGCGTCGGCCCTTACTACGAGCAGTACTTC. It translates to CASSVGPYYEQYF.

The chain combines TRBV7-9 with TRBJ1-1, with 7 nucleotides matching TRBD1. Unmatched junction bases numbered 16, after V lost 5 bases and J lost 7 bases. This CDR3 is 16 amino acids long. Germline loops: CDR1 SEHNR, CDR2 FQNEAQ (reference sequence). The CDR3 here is CASSARLLPGQREAFF. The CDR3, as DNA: TGTGCCAGCAGCGCTCGGCTATTACCGGGACAGCGTGAAGCTTTCTTT. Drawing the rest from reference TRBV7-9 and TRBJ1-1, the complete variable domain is DTGVSQNPRHKITKRGQNVTFRCDPISEHNRLYWYRQTLGQGPEFLTYFQNEAQLEKSRLLSDRFSAERPKGSFSTLEIQRTEQGDSAMYLCASSARLLPGQREAFFGQGTRLTVV.

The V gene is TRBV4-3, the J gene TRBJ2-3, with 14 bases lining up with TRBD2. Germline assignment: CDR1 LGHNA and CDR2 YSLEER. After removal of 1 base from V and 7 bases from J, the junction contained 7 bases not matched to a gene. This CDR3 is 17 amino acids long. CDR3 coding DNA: TGCGCCAGCAGCCAAGCGACTAGCGGGGGGGCACTGTATACGCAGTATTTT. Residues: CASSQATSGGALYTQYF.

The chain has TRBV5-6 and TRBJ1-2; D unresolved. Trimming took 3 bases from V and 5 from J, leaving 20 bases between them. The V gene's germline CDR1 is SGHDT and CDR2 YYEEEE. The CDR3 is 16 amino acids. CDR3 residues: CASSSLMAPMWYGYTF. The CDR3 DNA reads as TGTGCCAGCAGCTCTCTCATGGCGCCAATGTGGTATGGCTACACCTTC.

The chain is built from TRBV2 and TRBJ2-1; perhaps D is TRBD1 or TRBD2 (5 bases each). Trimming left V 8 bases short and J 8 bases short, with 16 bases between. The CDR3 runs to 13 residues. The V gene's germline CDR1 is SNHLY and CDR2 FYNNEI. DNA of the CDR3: TGTGCCAGCGGTACCGTAGGGACCTATGAGCAGTTCTTC. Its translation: CASGTVGTYEQFF.

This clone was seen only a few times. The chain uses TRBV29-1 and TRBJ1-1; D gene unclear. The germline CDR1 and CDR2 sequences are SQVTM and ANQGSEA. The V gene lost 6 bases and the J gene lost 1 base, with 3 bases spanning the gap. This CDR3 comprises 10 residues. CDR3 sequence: CSVSNTEAFF. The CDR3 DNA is TGCAGCGTATCGAACACTGAAGCTTTCTTT.

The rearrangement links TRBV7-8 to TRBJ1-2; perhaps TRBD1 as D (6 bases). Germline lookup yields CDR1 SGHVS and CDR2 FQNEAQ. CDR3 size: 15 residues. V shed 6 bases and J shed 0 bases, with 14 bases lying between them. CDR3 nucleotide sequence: TGTGCCAGCAGTTTGGACAGCCGAGCTAACTATGGCTACACCTTC. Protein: CASSLDSRANYGYTF.

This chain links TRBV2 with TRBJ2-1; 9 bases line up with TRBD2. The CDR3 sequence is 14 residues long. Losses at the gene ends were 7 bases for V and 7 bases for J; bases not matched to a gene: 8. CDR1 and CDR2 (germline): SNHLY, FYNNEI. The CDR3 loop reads CASKRLAGLNEQFF. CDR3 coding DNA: TGTGCCAGCAAGAGGCTAGCGGGGCTTAATGAGCAGTTCTTC. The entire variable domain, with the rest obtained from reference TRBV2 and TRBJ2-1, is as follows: EPEVTQTPSHQVTQMGQEVILRCVPISNHLYFYWYRQILGQKVEFLVSFYNNEISEKSEIFDDQFSVERPDGSNFTLKIRSTKLEDSAMYFCASKRLAGLNEQFFGPGTRLTVL.

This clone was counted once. CDR3 region: CASSLADRGGSLNTEAFF. The DNA of the CDR3 is TGTGCCAGCAGCTTGGCGGACAGGGGGGGATCCTTGAACACTGAAGCTTTCTTT. This chain joins TRBV5-8 and TRBJ1-1; TRBD1 matches at 10 bases. The CDR3 length is 18 residues. Trimming cost V 0 bases and J 0 bases; bases outside gene matches: 8. The germline V gene encodes CDR1 SGHTS and CDR2 YDEGEE.

The CDR3 DNA reads as TGTGCCAGTACGTTGGGACAGCTCACCGGGGAGCTGTTTTTT. This gives the protein CASTLGQLTGELFF. This chain links TRBV19 with TRBJ2-2; 7 nucleotides match TRBD1. V gave up 7 bases and J gave up 4 bases; unmatched junction bases: 6. This CDR3 comprises 14 residues. Germline assignment: CDR1 LNHDA and CDR2 SQIVND (reference sequence).

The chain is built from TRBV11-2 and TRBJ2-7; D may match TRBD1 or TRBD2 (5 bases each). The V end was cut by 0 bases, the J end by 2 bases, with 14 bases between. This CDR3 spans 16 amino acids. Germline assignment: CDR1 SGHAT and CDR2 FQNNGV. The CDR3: CASSLDFGQGAYEQYF. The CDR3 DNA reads TGTGCCAGCAGCTTAGATTTCGGCCAGGGAGCCTACGAGCAGTACTTC. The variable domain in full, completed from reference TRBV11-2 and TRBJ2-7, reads EAGVAQSPRYKIIEKRQSVAFWCNPISGHATLYWYQQILGQGPKLLIQFQNNGVVDDSQLPKDRFSAERLKGVDSTLKIQPAKLEDSAVYLCASSLDFGQGAYEQYFGPGTRLTVT.

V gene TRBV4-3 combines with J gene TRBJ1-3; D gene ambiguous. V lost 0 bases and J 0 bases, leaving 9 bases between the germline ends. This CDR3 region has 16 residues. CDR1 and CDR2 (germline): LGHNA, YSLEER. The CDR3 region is CASSQDPGPSGNTIYF. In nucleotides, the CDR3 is TGCGCCAGCAGCCAAGATCCAGGTCCCTCTGGAAACACCATATATTTT.

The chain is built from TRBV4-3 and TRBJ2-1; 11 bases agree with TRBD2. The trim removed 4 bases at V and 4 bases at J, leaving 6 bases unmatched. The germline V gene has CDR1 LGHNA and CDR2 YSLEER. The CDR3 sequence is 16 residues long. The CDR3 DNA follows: TGCGCCAGCAGCCCCCTTTCTAGCGGGGGGTACAATGAGCAGTTCTTC. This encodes CASSPLSSGGYNEQFF.

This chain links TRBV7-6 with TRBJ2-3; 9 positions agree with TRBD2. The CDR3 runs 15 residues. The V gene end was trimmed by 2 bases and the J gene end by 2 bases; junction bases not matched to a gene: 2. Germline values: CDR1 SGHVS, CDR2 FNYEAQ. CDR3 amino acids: CASSLSGGFTDTQYF. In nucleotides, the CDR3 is TGTGCCAGCAGCTTAAGCGGGGGGTTCACAGATACGCAGTATTTT.

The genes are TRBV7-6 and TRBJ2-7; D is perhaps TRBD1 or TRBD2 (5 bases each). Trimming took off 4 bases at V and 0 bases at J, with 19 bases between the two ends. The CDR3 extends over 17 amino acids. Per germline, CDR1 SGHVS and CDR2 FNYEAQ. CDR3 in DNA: TGTGCCAGCAGCTCACCCCGTCAGGGAGATGACTCCTACGAGCAGTACTTC. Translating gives CASSSPRQGDDSYEQYF.

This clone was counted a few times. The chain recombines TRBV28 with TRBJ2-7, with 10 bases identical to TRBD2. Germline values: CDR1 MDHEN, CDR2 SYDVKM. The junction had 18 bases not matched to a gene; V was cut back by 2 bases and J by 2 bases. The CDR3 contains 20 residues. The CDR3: CASSLRGSFTLLAGTYEQYF. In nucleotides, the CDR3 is TGTGCCAGCAGTTTAAGGGGGTCGTTTACGTTACTAGCGGGGACCTACGAGCAGTACTTC.